This T cell receptor beta chain was sequenced in a study of blood T cell repertoires in COVID-19. Whole-study context: Spain, Italy and the United States supplied samples that represented acute and convalescent COVID-19. T cells, B-cell-depleted T cells, or PBMCs provided the cDNA or gDNA that served as material.

In the study's own analysis: For nucleated cells, counts were estimated from reference gene primer amplification. Profiling relied on immunoSEQ multiplex PCR, and the TCRdb table lists in-frame clones only, not all of them. V and J calls and clone size come straight from that table; D and trimming were deduced from the DNA. Here the sample spans about 230,000 clones, less than 90% being singletons. Sequenced sample: peripheral blood. The TCR comes from a woman between 70 and 85 years old with active or convalescent COVID-19.

CDR3 coding DNA: TGCGCCAGCAGCTATGGACAGGGGGCGGGCACAGATACGCAGTATTTT. Translation gives CASSYGQGAGTDTQYF. V gene TRBV5-1 combines with J gene TRBJ2-3, with 11 nucleotides matching TRBD1. CDR3 length equals 16 residues. J gave up 1 base and V 3 bases, and 4 bases lay outside the gene matches. Germline V gene sequence: CDR1 SGHRS, CDR2 YFSETQ.